Each of the 4 T cell receptor beta chains below was sequenced from the same sample in a study of T-cell memory formation after mild COVID-19. TCRdb ran MiXCR on the 5' RACE reads and lists one entry per CDR3 protein. Here the sample spans about 320,000 distinct CDR3 sequences, 13% to 15% being singletons. The sequencing input was PBMCs or a T cell subset sorted from them (not recorded which). Source of these receptors: a man younger than 35 who had mild COVID-19 (a few samples of this study predate the infection). Cell type and time point are not known.

This clonotype was seen a few times. The chain links TRBV20-1 to TRBJ2-7; D is unresolved. Germline V lookup: CDR1 DFQATT, CDR2 SNEGSKA (reference sequence). This CDR3 is 14 amino acids long. V shed 0 bases and J shed 1 base, with 10 bases lying between them. The CDR3 reads CSARDPGGSYEQYF. CDR3 DNA sequence: TGCAGTGCTAGAGATCCGGGCGGATCCTACGAGCAGTACTTC.

This clonotype was counted only a few times. The rearrangement uses TRBV20-1 and TRBJ1-2; D unresolved. The V end lost 1 base, the J end lost 7 bases, and 16 bases lay between the germline ends. Germline assignment: CDR1 DFQATT and CDR2 SNEGSKA (reference sequence). This CDR3 spans 14 amino acids. The CDR3 bases are TGCAGTGCTAGAGGTATCGAGGGCAAAGCTGGCTACACCTTC. Amino acids: CSARGIEGKAGYTF.

This chain connects TRBV12-3 or TRBV12-4 to TRBJ2-4; D is unclear. This CDR3 contains 11 residues. The germline V and J ends were trimmed by 6 bases and 15 bases, with 15 bases remaining between them. The CDR3 bases are TGTGCCAGCAGCCCCAGTGCTGGGTTGTACTTC. Translated: CASSPSAGLYF.

This clonotype was counted only a few times. This sequence joins TRBV5-1 and TRBJ2-3; D remains ambiguous. The CDR3 length is 15 residues. CDR1 SGHRS and CDR2 YFSETQ come from the germline V gene. V lost 3 bases to trimming and J lost 5 bases, with 16 bases between them. DNA of the CDR3: TGCGCCAGCAGCTCCCAAGAGTCAACGGGAGATACGCAGTATTTT. As protein: CASSSQESTGDTQYF.